This T cell receptor beta chain stems from a study of regulatory T cells in long-lasting Graves disease. Study-wide results and caveats: Segments TRBV28, TRBJ1-2 and TRBJ2-5 showed preferential usage in persistent disease. With under 3,500 shared public clonotypes, persistent patients exceeded new patients, who shared over 850.

Arm-PCR with iRepertoire HTBI primers amplified the CDR3 regions for these TCR beta libraries. TCRdb re-called the multiplex PCR reads with MiXCR, one entry per CDR3 protein. Found here are approximately 540,000 distinct CDR3 sequences, 9.5% to 15% of them singletons; the top ten hold 8.9%. Specified time point: newly diagnosed GD, antithyroid drugs for less than 3 months. Generation of the TCR library employed RNA extracted from PBMCs. CDR3 length: 15 amino acids. Germline values: CDR1 GTSNPN, CDR2 SVGIG (reference sequence). V lost 5 bases and J 5 bases, leaving 21 bases between the germline ends. In its sample, this clonotype was seen many times. The antigen remains unidentified. These data were likewise used in another study, on T cells in Graves' hyperthyroidism and ophthalmopathy. That paper notes: The diagnostic basis comprised clinical symptoms, serum thyroxine and TRAb, thyroid ultrasound and orbital computed tomography. Most thyroid clonotypes expanded above 0.001 appeared in blood too.

This TCR was sampled from a woman in her twenties or thirties with Graves disease. The rearrangement joins TRBV30 to TRBJ1-2; D is possibly TRBD1 (5 bases). Material: peripheral blood mononuclear cells (PBMCs), obtained at new diagnosis, from a patient treated with antithyroid drugs. The CDR3 reads CAWDNGGRRLYGYTF. CDR3 DNA: TGTGCCTGGGACAACGGGGGGAGGAGGCTATATGGCTACACCTTC.